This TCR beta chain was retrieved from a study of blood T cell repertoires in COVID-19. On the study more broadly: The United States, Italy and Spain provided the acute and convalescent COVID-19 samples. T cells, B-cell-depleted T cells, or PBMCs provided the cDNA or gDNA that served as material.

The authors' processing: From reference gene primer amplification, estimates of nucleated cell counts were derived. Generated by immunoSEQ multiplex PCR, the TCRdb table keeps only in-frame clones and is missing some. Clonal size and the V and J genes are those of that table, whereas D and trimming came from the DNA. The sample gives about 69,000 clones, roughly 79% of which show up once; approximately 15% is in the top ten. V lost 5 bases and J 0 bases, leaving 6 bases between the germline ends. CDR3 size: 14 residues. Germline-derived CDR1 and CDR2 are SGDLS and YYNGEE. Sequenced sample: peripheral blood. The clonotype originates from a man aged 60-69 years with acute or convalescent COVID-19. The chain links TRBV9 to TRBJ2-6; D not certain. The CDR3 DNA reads TGTGCCAGCAGTAAGAGCTCTGGGGCCAACGTCCTGACTTTC. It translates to CASSKSSGANVLTF.